A selection of T cell receptor beta chains follows, all from one sample in a study of control samples from healthy donors and cancer patients. Profiled with immunoSEQ multiplex PCR; TCRdb holds only in-frame clones, not every one. The sample contains over 80,000 clones, about 85% of which appear only once. The sequencing input was blood. The source is a man between 25 and 39 years old in good health. The CDR3 runs from the conserved cysteine through the conserved F or W. A D gene is named only where the DNA matches it firmly. Size is omitted from some rows. Given values are once, few, many or a class for expanded clones.

d_gene	abundance	v_gene	j_gene	CDR3aa	CDR3nt
TRBD1	once	TRBV25-1	TRBJ2-3	CASSELTGQAVGADTQYF	TGTGCCAGCAGTGAATTAACGGGACAGGCTGTAGGGGCAGATACGCAGTATTTT
NA	NA	TRBV2	TRBJ1-2	CASSERTAANYGYTF	TGTGCCAGCAGTGAACGTACAGCCGCTAACTATGGCTACACCTTC
NA	NA	TRBV7-2	TRBJ1-3	CASSPSGSGNTIYF	TGTGCCAGCAGTCCATCCGGCTCAGGAAACACCATATATTTT
NA	NA	TRBV19	TRBJ1-1	CASSISGSYSAEAFF	TGTGCCAGTAGTATAAGTGGATCCTACTCCGCTGAAGCTTTCTTT
NA	NA	TRBV30	TRBJ2-3	CAWSVVFGTDTQYF	TGTGCCTGGAGTGTAGTGTTCGGCACAGATACGCAGTATTTT
NA	NA	TRBV19	TRBJ1-2	CASSSTGTNYGYTF	TGTGCCAGTAGCAGTACAGGAACCAACTATGGCTACACCTTC
NA	NA	TRBV27	TRBJ1-1	CASSIPGQWTEAFF	TGTGCCAGCAGTATCCCGGGACAATGGACTGAAGCTTTCTTT
NA	few	TRBV2	TRBJ2-7	CASLLAGEQYF	TGTGCCAGCCTACTAGCCGGGGAGCAGTACTTC
NA	once	TRBV10-3	TRBJ2-2	CAIRDNGNTGELFF	TGTGCCATCAGGGACAATGGGAACACCGGGGAGCTGTTTTTT
NA	NA	TRBV28	TRBJ1-5	CASQGGGGNQPQHF	TGTGCCAGCCAGGGTGGCGGTGGCAATCAGCCCCAGCATTTT
NA	NA	TRBV30	TRBJ2-3	CAWSSLRKSTDTQYF	TGTGCCTGGAGTAGTCTGAGGAAGTCCACAGATACGCAGTATTTT
TRBD1	NA	TRBV5-8	TRBJ1-1	CASSSFRGRTEAFF	TGTGCCAGCAGCTCGTTCAGGGGGCGAACTGAAGCTTTCTTT
NA	NA	TRBV6-5	TRBJ2-2	CASSYSGAWTGELFF	TGTGCCAGCAGTTACTCCGGGGCGTGGACCGGGGAGCTGTTTTTT
TRBD2	few	TRBV5-6	TRBJ2-1	CASSQVAGYNEQFF	TGTGCCAGCAGCCAGGTAGCGGGCTACAATGAGCAGTTCTTC
NA	NA	TRBV28	TRBJ1-4	CASSLRSGAYEKLFF	TGTGCCAGCAGTTTACGCTCCGGGGCGTATGAAAAACTGTTTTTT
NA	NA	TRBV30	TRBJ1-5	CAWSVRGDEPQHF	TGTGCCTGGAGTGTACGGGGTGATGAGCCCCAGCATTTT
NA	once	TRBV11-1	TRBJ2-7	CASSLQSYEQYF	TGTGCCAGCAGCTTACAAAGCTACGAGCAGTACTTC
TRBD1	few	TRBV10-2	TRBJ2-7	CASKTPGQGAHEQYF	TGCGCCAGCAAAACCCCGGGACAGGGGGCCCACGAGCAGTACTTC
NA	NA	TRBV6-2/TRBV6-3	TRBJ1-3	CASSPTDEPGNTIYF	TGTGCCAGCAGTCCGACAGACGAGCCTGGAAACACCATATATTTT
NA	NA	TRBV6-1	TRBJ1-4	CASSETGANEKLFF	TGTGCCAGCAGTGAGACAGGCGCGAATGAAAAACTGTTTTTT
TRBD1	NA	TRBV6-4	TRBJ1-2	CASSKGGHGYGYTF	TGTGCCAGCAGTAAAGGGGGCCATGGCTATGGCTACACCTTC
NA	NA	TRBV6-5	TRBJ2-4	CASSKLGIQYF	TGTGCCAGCAGCAAGCTGGGCATTCAGTACTTC
NA	NA	TRBV12-3/TRBV12-4	TRBJ2-7	CASSLGGGEQYF	TGTGCCAGCAGTTTAGGGGGTGGAGAGCAGTACTTC
TRBD2	once	TRBV7-9	TRBJ2-3	CASGNSGGSLTDTQYF	TGTGCCAGCGGCAATAGCGGGGGGTCCCTAACAGATACGCAGTATTTT
TRBD1	once	TRBV6-5	TRBJ1-5	CASTQRGQGIRPQHF	TGTGCCAGCACCCAAAGGGGACAGGGTATCCGGCCCCAGCATTTT
TRBD1	few	TRBV6-5	TRBJ2-2	CASQQGADTGELFF	TGTGCCAGTCAACAGGGGGCGGACACCGGGGAGCTGTTTTTT
NA	NA	TRBV7-8	TRBJ2-7	CASSPHLGSYEQYF	TGTGCCAGCAGCCCCCATTTAGGTTCCTACGAGCAGTACTTC
TRBD1	NA	TRBV10-3	TRBJ1-5	CAIRATGGSNQPQHF	TGTGCCATCAGAGCCACAGGGGGCAGCAATCAGCCCCAGCATTTT
TRBD1	NA	TRBV7-8	TRBJ1-2	CASSLYRDRAGGNYGYTF	TGTGCCAGCAGCTTATACCGGGACAGGGCGGGGGGTAACTATGGCTACACCTTC
TRBD1	NA	TRBV19	TRBJ1-5	CASSTGGSAGGLQPQHF	TGTGCCAGTAGTACCGGTGGGTCCGCAGGGGGATTGCAGCCCCAGCATTTT
TRBD1	NA	TRBV7-2	TRBJ2-7	CTSSLAQGAPVEQYF	TGTACCAGCAGCTTAGCCCAGGGGGCACCCGTCGAGCAGTACTTC
NA	NA	TRBV6-1	TRBJ2-3	CASSGLRQVGGTDTQYF	TGTGCCAGCAGTGGTCTTAGACAGGTCGGGGGCACAGATACGCAGTATTTT
NA	NA	TRBV7-9	TRBJ1-2	CASSLLREEGGYTF	TGTGCCAGCAGCTTACTCAGGGAAGAAGGAGGCTACACCTTC
NA	NA	TRBV28	TRBJ2-1	CASSLAGGYPFF	TGTGCCAGCAGTTTGGCGGGCGGCTATCCGTTCTTC
NA	NA	TRBV11-2	TRBJ2-3	CASSPGTDTQYF	TGTGCCAGCAGTCCGGGCACAGATACGCAGTATTTT